The T cell receptor beta chain described here comes from a study of blood T cell repertoires in COVID-19. Across the whole study: Acute and convalescent COVID-19 specimens originated in the United States, Italy and Spain. The analysed material was cDNA or gDNA that came from T cells, B-cell-depleted T cells, or PBMCs.

Source study methods: Scientists estimated how many nucleated cells there were by amplifying reference gene primers. Profiled with immunoSEQ multiplex PCR; TCRdb holds only in-frame clones, not every one. V and J calls and clone size come straight from that table; D and trimming were deduced from the DNA. Of some 110,000 clones in the sample, roughly nine tenths were seen once. Trimming removed 3 bases from V and 4 bases from J; junction bases left unmatched: 11. Germline CDR1 is SGHRS and CDR2 is YFSETQ. This CDR3 contains 16 residues. The sample taken for sequencing was peripheral blood. V and J are TRBV5-1 and TRBJ2-7, with TRBD1 matching 9 bases. The clonotype comes from a man aged 65 to 79 who had recovered from COVID-19. As DNA, the CDR3 is TGCGCCAGCAGCTCCGGACCGGGACAGGGTCTATACGAGCAGTACTTC. Translated, it gives CASSSGPGQGLYEQYF.